This T cell receptor (beta chain) was captured in a study of glioma-infiltrating T cells (dated by TCRdb to 2016 to 2017). The study in broad terms: Glioma tissue, non-neoplastic brain tissue and matched peripheral blood mononuclear cells were used as sources from which TCR alpha- and beta-chain repertoires were sequenced. Each tissue-infiltrating repertoire was compared with the same patient's peripheral blood repertoire to measure divergence between tissue and blood T-cell populations. The paired cohort was made up of three low-grade glioma patients, fewer than 10 primary glioblastoma patients and three non-glioma patients who contributed non-neoplastic brain tissue.

What the authors observed across the whole study: Very few CDR3 sequences were found to be shared between tissue and blood, and this scarcity was attributed to high CDR3 diversity and limited sampling. VJ-independent divergence between tissue and blood was below expectation in non-neoplastic patients but above expectation in all gliomas, especially low-grade gliomas. Group comparisons were based on small numbers of patients: three non-neoplastic, three low-grade glioma and roughly eight glioblastoma patients.

A remark on this clonotype: There is no known antigen for this receptor. This may be a read error: a much more frequent sequence differs by one nucleotide.

The iRepertoire nested amplicon-rescue multiplex PCR (arm-PCR) platform was used to amplify TCR alpha and beta CDR3 regions from RNA. One-step reverse transcription and amplification used about 85-450 ng of tissue mRNA or PBMC total RNA as input. Following bead purification, Illumina adapters were added by a secondary multiplex PCR, and the libraries were gel-purified between 200 and 400 bp. Libraries carried internal 6-nucleotide barcodes used for demultiplexing. The libraries were sequenced on an Illumina MiSeq using 2x220 or 2x250 nucleotide paired-end reads. Regarding the original processing steps: Paired reads were merged with FLASH 1.2.11 and aligned to the GRCh37 human genome with BWA-MEM before extracting TRA and TRB reads. An IMGT-derived reference of cassette sequences and CDR3 motifs, with pseudogenes included, was used for V and J assignment. Three-frame translation of reads was performed, and productive CDR3s were defined as those with a C...FGXG motif and no stop codons. Clonotypes were defined as unique combinations of V-J cassette pair and CDR3 amino acid sequence. Reads were filtered by Hamming distance, thresholded by each sample's sequence error rate in mapped regions. In TCRdb, the public reads were trimmed at Q25 with fastp and aligned with MiXCR, with productive beta chains retained. Here each entry gathers all rows of one CDR3 protein and keeps the most common genes and DNA. For this entry, the V and J calls and clone size follow TCRdb and not the study's own pipeline. This sample has around 120,000 distinct CDR3 sequences in its table, and around 25% of those were observed once. Around 28% of the sample belongs to the ten largest clones.

The specimen was glioma tissue, nonneoplastic brain tissue, or PBMCs (not recorded which). The clonotype was recovered from a human donor with low-grade glioma or glioblastoma, undergoing nonglioma brain surgery, or in good health (not recorded which).

The CDR3 is CASRFAGNSPLHF. The nucleotide sequence is given as TGTGCCAGCAGATTTGCAGGGAATTCACCCCTCCACTTT. The V and J segments used are TRBV27 and TRBJ1-6; the best D guess is TRBD1, with 5 bases matching. Taken from the germline V gene (reference sequence), the CDR1 and CDR2 loops are MNHEY and SMNVEV. At the junction V is shortened by 6 bases and J by 7 bases, with 10 bases in between. The CDR3 numbers 13 residues from cysteine through phenylalanine. The read is trimmed to its CDR3 DNA, 39 bases read in frame from base 1.